These T cell receptor beta chains were read from a single sample in a study of blood T cell repertoires in COVID-19. Sequenced by immunoSEQ multiplex PCR; TCRdb stores in-frame clones only, minus some. The profile shows about 170,000 clones, about 86% of them singletons. Sequenced material: peripheral blood. The receptors here all came from a human donor with acute or convalescent COVID-19. The donor label of this sample is uncertain. Both conserved end residues are part of each CDR3. The order of the fields is J gene, clone size, D gene, V gene, CDR3 protein, CDR3 DNA. A D gene is named only where the DNA matches it firmly. Clone size is given for some rows only: seen once, a few or many times, or a class if the clone is expanded.

>TRBJ2-7|once|.|TRBV5-5
CASNPTGTLYEQYF
TGTGCCAGCAACCCGACCGGGACTTTATACGAGCAGTACTTC
>TRBJ2-1|.|TRBD1|TRBV30
CAWKDRGRYNEQFF
TGTGCCTGGAAGGACAGGGGGCGTTACAATGAGCAGTTCTTC
>TRBJ2-2|.|TRBD2|TRBV19
CASSIRAGGVTGELFF
TGTGCCAGTAGTATTCGGGCGGGAGGAGTCACCGGGGAGCTGTTTTTT
>TRBJ2-1|.|TRBD2|TRBV14
CASSQAGRSGGANEQFF
TGTGCCAGCAGCCAAGCAGGGCGAAGCGGGGGGGCGAATGAGCAGTTCTTC
>TRBJ2-2|.|.|TRBV28
CASSRRDWLFAGELFF
TGTGCCAGCAGCCGCAGGGACTGGCTTTTCGCCGGGGAGCTGTTTTTT
>TRBJ1-2|.|TRBD1|TRBV9
CASSFLGQNYGYTF
TGTGCCAGCAGCTTCCTGGGACAGAACTATGGCTACACCTTC
>TRBJ2-7|few|.|TRBV5-1
CASSLTEPLPYEQYF
TGCGCCAGCAGCTTGACGGAGCCCCTGCCCTACGAGCAGTACTTC
>TRBJ1-3|.|.|TRBV19
CASSIRQALGSGNTIYF
TGTGCCAGTAGTATCAGGCAGGCCCTCGGCTCTGGAAACACCATATATTTT
>TRBJ1-5|.|TRBD1|TRBV28
CASSPWDRENQPQHF
TGTGCCAGCAGTCCCTGGGACAGGGAGAATCAGCCCCAGCATTTT
>TRBJ2-3|.|.|TRBV3-1/TRBV3-2
CATRMAVRPDTQYF
TGTGCCACCCGGATGGCGGTGCGACCAGATACGCAGTATTTT
>TRBJ2-7|few|.|TRBV10-1
CASSDYRESEQYF
TGCGCCAGCAGTGATTACAGAGAGAGTGAGCAGTACTTC
>TRBJ2-7|.|TRBD2|TRBV12-3/TRBV12-4
CASSSSGDYEQYF
TGTGCCAGCAGTTCTAGCGGGGACTACGAGCAGTACTTC
>TRBJ2-3|.|.|TRBV6-2/TRBV6-3
CASSSRDISSTDTQYF
TGTGCCAGCAGTTCAAGGGACATCTCTAGCACAGATACGCAGTATTTT
>TRBJ2-7|.|TRBD2|TRBV18
CASSLTGLAGDEQYF
TGTGCCAGCTCACTAACCGGACTAGCCGGGGACGAGCAGTACTTC
>TRBJ2-5|.|.|TRBV15
CATSRGRVPETQYF
TGTGCCACCAGCAGAGGCAGGGTACCGGAGACCCAGTACTTC
>TRBJ1-1|.|.|TRBV3-1/TRBV3-2
CASSQGRGVWDNEAFF
TGTGCCAGCAGCCAAGGCCGAGGGGTGTGGGACAATGAAGCTTTCTTT
>TRBJ2-7|many|TRBD2|TRBV28
CASSFSLAGLSYEQYF
TGTGCCAGCAGTTTTTCACTAGCGGGACTCTCCTACGAGCAGTACTTC
>TRBJ2-5|.|TRBD1|TRBV29-1
CSVRQGARETQYF
TGCAGCGTACGACAGGGGGCGAGGGAGACCCAGTACTTC
>TRBJ1-5|.|TRBD1|TRBV30
CAWNNRGTSNQPQHF
TGTGCCTGGAATAACAGGGGAACCAGCAATCAGCCCCAGCATTTT
>TRBJ2-1|.|.|TRBV6-2/TRBV6-3
CASSYFDLRGSSYNEQFF
TGTGCCAGCAGTTACTTTGATCTACGGGGGAGCTCCTACAATGAGCAGTTCTTC
>TRBJ2-2|.|.|TRBV10-3
CAITPTGTGELFF
TGTGCCATCACCCCGACAGGAACCGGGGAGCTGTTTTTT
>TRBJ2-5|.|.|TRBV5-1
CASSSLTDQETQYF
TGCGCCAGCAGTTCCCTGACAGACCAAGAGACCCAGTACTTC
>TRBJ1-2|few|TRBD1|TRBV2
CASSIGQGGSGYTF
TGTGCCAGCAGTATTGGACAGGGAGGCTCTGGCTACACCTTC
>TRBJ2-1|once|.|TRBV5-1
CASTRLQVSPYNEQFF
TGCGCCAGCACCCGTCTACAGGTCTCGCCCTACAATGAGCAGTTCTTC
>TRBJ2-7|.|.|TRBV10-3
CAISEPGTLYF
TGTGCCATCAGTGAACCCGGGACTCTATACTTC
>TRBJ2-1|.|TRBD2|TRBV7-2
CASSTTAGGSGSIGEQFF
TGTGCCAGCAGCACCACCGCGGGTGGTAGCGGGAGTATTGGTGAGCAGTTCTTC
>TRBJ1-2|.|.|TRBV14
CASSQGNSYGYTF
TGTGCCAGCAGCCAAGGCAACAGCTATGGCTACACCTTC
>TRBJ2-1|.|TRBD1|TRBV5-1
CASSPGGTGIIEQFF
TGCGCCAGCAGCCCTGGAGGGACAGGGATAATTGAGCAGTTCTTC
>TRBJ1-6|.|TRBD1|TRBV27
CASRGQGDSPLHF
TGTGCCAGCAGGGGACAGGGGGATTCACCCCTCCACTTT
>TRBJ1-1|.|TRBD1|TRBV7-9
CASSGDRSAEAFF
TGTGCCAGCAGCGGGGACAGGTCGGCTGAAGCTTTCTTT
>TRBJ1-6|few|.|TRBV7-2
CASSSAGHRNSPLHF
TGTGCCAGCAGCTCAGCCGGACACCGAAATTCACCCCTCCACTTT
>TRBJ1-1|.|TRBD1|TRBV5-1
CASSGGQGNTEAFF
TGCGCCAGCAGCGGGGGACAGGGAAACACTGAAGCTTTCTTT
>TRBJ1-4|.|.|TRBV15
CATSKSIQTNEKLFF
TGTGCCACCAGCAAGTCAATCCAGACTAATGAAAAACTGTTTTTT
>TRBJ2-3|.|.|TRBV19
CASRPTGGEKYF
TGTGCCAGTAGACCAACCGGGGGAGAAAAGTATTTT
>TRBJ1-5|.|TRBD1|TRBV11-2
CASSRRTGRDQPQHF
TGTGCCAGCAGCAGAAGGACAGGGAGAGATCAGCCCCAGCATTTT
>TRBJ1-4|.|.|TRBV12-3/TRBV12-4
CASSLGEKEKLFF
TGTGCCAGCAGTTTAGGGGAGAAGGAAAAACTGTTTTTT
>TRBJ2-7|.|.|TRBV28
CASSLHGLYEQYF
TGTGCCAGCAGTTTACACGGTCTATACGAGCAGTACTTC
>TRBJ2-1|.|TRBD2|TRBV6-4
CATRTSGGDSYNEQFF
TGTGCCACCCGAACTAGCGGGGGGGATTCATACAATGAGCAGTTCTTC
>TRBJ1-1|.|TRBD1|TRBV5-1
CASSHRQGTEAFF
TGCGCCAGCAGCCACCGACAGGGCACTGAAGCTTTCTTT
>TRBJ1-5|few|.|TRBV2
CASSQGINQPQHF
TGTGCCAGCAGCCAGGGTATCAATCAGCCCCAGCATTTT
>TRBJ1-1|.|TRBD1|TRBV9
CASSVGTGIMNTEAFF
TGTGCCAGCAGCGTAGGGACAGGGATAATGAACACTGAAGCTTTCTTT
>TRBJ2-3|.|TRBD2|TRBV29-1
CSAGSGGAADTQYF
TGCAGCGCGGGGAGCGGGGGGGCAGCAGATACGCAGTATTTT
>TRBJ1-2|.|TRBD1|TRBV12-3/TRBV12-4
CASSRRDSYGYTF
TGTGCCAGCAGTCGACGGGACAGCTATGGCTACACCTTC
>TRBJ1-2|.|TRBD1|TRBV14
CASSQDLRQGGYTF
TGTGCCAGCAGCCAAGATCTTAGACAGGGAGGCTACACCTTC
>TRBJ1-6|.|.|TRBV19
CASSIEDSDLSTLHF
TGTGCCAGTAGTATAGAAGACAGCGACCTCAGCACCCTCCACTTT
>TRBJ2-6|.|.|TRBV11-3
CASSLASGANVLTF
TGTGCCAGCAGCTTAGCCTCCGGGGCCAACGTCCTGACTTTC
>TRBJ2-7|.|TRBD1|TRBV28
CASRPGQGIYEQYF
TGTGCCAGCAGGCCAGGACAGGGAATATACGAGCAGTACTTC
>TRBJ1-6|.|TRBD1|TRBV11-2
CASSFRGLWNSPLHF
TGTGCCAGCAGCTTCAGGGGGCTGTGGAATTCACCCCTCCACTTT
>TRBJ2-7|.|TRBD1|TRBV2
CASRKQGQVYEQYF
TGTGCCAGCAGGAAACAGGGACAGGTCTACGAGCAGTACTTC
>TRBJ1-2|.|.|TRBV7-2
CASSRPDRSHGYTF
TGTGCCAGCAGCCGCCCCGACAGGAGTCATGGCTACACCTTC
>TRBJ1-5|.|TRBD1|TRBV6-5
CASSYGGTGGNQPQHF
TGTGCCAGCAGTTACGGGGGGACAGGGGGAAATCAGCCCCAGCATTTT
>TRBJ1-1|.|TRBD1|TRBV19
CASRRDRKAFF
TGTGCCAGTAGGAGGGACAGGAAAGCTTTCTTT
>TRBJ2-2|.|.|TRBV7-3
CASSPIIGQGNTGELFF
TGTGCCAGCAGCCCGATAATCGGGCAGGGGAACACCGGGGAGCTGTTTTTT
>TRBJ1-4|.|TRBD1|TRBV6-5
CASSPIRQGNEKLFF
TGTGCCAGCAGTCCAATTCGACAGGGGAATGAAAAACTGTTTTTT